This TCR beta chain was captured in a study of cytomegalovirus exposure and HLA in healthy donors. A multiplex PCR was run with 60 Vbeta primers and 13 Jbeta primers. Clones were read by immunoSEQ multiplex PCR, and TCRdb kept only the in-frame ones, dropping some. The table includes about 190,000 clones, about 85% detected once. The clonotype originates from a woman aged 50 to 65 in good health and CMV-seronegative. The specimen sequenced was PBMCs.

In DNA, the CDR3 is TGTGCCCCTGGACGGGGTAACACCGGGGAGCTGTTTTTT. Protein: CAPGRGNTGELFF. The V call is TRBV7-9, the J call TRBJ2-2; maybe TRBD2 (5 bases). Trimming left V 11 bases short and J 2 bases short, with 12 bases between. The CDR3 runs 13 residues. Germline V gene lookup returns CDR1 SEHNR and CDR2 FQNEAQ (reference sequence).